This section outlines one T cell receptor beta chain sequence together with its context. No antigen is known for it. The sample is drawn from a study of cytomegalovirus exposure and HLA in healthy donors. Study results and limitations: Presence/absence analysis assumed near-uniform sequencing depth across donors.

In the PCR, 60 Vbeta and 13 Jbeta primers were used. Clones were read by immunoSEQ multiplex PCR, and TCRdb kept only the in-frame ones, dropping some. The table lists about 210,000 clones, around 86% of them singletons. The CDR3 covers 15 residues. The germline gives CDR1 SGHTA, CDR2 FQGTGA. Trimming took 1 base from V and 4 from J, leaving 12 bases between them. The specimen was PBMCs. The chain recombines TRBV7-3 with TRBJ2-3; tentatively, D is TRBD1 (6 bases). This TCR derives from a woman aged 45-65 years in good health and CMV-seropositive. The CDR3 bases are TGTGCCAGCAGCTTAAAATCAGGGGCGCCAGATACGCAGTATTTT. This encodes CASSLKSGAPDTQYF.